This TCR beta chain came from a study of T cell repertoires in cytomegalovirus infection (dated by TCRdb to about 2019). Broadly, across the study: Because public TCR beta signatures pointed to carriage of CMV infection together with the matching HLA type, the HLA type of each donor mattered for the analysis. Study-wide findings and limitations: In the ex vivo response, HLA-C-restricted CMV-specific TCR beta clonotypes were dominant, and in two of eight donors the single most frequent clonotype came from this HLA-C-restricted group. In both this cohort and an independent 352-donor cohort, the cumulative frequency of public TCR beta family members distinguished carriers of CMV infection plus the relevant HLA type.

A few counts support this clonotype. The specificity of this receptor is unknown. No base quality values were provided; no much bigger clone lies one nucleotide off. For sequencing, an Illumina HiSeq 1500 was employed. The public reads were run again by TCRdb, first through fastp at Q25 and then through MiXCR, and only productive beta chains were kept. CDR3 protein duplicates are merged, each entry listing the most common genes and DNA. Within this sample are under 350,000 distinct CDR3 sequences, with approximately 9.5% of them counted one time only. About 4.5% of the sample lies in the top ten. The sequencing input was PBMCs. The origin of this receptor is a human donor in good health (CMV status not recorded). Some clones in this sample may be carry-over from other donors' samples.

The CDR3 amino acid sequence is: CASSKQGRTDTQYF. The DNA sequence is as follows: TGTGCCAGCAGCAAACAGGGCCGCACAGATACGCAGTATTTT. The sequence joins TRBV7-2 to TRBJ2-3; a weak D assignment points to TRBD1 (6 bases agree). Taken from the germline V gene, the CDR1 and CDR2 loops are SGHTA and FQGNSA. Trimming takes 5 bases from V and 1 base from J, and the germline ends sit 10 bases apart. The CDR3 goes from the cysteine to the phenylalanine over 14 residues. The sequence is cut down to CDR3 DNA, 42 bases in frame from base 1.